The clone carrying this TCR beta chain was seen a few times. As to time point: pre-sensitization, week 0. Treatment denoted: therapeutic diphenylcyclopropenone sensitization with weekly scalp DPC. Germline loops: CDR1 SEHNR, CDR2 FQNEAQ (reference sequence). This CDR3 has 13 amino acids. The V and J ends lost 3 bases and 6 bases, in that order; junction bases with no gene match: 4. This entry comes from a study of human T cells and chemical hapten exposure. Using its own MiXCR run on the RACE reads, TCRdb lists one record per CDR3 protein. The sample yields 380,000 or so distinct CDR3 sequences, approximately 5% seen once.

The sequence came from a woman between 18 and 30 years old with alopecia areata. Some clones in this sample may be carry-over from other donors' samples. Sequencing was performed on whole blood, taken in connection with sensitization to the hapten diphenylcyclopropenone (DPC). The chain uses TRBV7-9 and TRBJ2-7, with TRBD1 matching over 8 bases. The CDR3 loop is CASSFADRAEQYF. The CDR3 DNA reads TGTGCCAGCAGCTTCGCGGACAGGGCCGAGCAGTACTTC.